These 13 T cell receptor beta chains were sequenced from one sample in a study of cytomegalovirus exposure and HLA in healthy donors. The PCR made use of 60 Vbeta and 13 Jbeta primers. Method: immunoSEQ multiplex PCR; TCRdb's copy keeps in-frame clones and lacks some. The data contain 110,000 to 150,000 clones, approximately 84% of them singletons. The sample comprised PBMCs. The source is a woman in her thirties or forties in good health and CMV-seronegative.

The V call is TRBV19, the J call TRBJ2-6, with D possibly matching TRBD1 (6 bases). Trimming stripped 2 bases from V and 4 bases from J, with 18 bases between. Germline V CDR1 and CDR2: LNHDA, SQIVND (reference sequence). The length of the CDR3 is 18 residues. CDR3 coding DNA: TGTGCCAGTAGTATAACTACTCAATCAGGGGTAGGGGCCAACGTCCTGACTTTC. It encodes CASSITTQSGVGANVLTF.

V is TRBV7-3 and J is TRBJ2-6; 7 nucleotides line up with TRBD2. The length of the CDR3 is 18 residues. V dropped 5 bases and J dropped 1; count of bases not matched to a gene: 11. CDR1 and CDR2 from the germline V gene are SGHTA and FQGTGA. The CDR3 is CASSPLGGRLSGANVLTF. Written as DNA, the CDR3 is TGTGCCAGCAGCCCCTTGGGAGGGCGCCTATCTGGGGCCAACGTCCTGACTTTC.

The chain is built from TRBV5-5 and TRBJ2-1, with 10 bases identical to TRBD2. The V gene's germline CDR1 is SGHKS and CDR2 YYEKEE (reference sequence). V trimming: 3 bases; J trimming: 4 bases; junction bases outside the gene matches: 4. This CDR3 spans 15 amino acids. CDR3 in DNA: TGTGCCAGCAGCTCCGGACTAGCGGTTTACAATGAGCAGTTCTTC. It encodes CASSSGLAVYNEQFF.

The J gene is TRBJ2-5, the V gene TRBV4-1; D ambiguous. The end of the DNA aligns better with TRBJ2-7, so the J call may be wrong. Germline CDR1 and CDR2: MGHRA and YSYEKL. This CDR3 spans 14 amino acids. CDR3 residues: CASSQARGSYEQYF. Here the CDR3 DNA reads TGCGCCAGCAGCCAAGCCCGAGGCTCCTACGAGCAGTACTTC.

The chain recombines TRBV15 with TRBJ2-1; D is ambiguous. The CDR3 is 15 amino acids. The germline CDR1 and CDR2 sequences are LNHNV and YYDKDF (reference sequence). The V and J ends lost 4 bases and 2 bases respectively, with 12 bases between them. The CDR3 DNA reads TGTGCCACCAGCACAGACTTGACTCCCTACAATGAGCAGTTCTTC. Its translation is CATSTDLTPYNEQFF.

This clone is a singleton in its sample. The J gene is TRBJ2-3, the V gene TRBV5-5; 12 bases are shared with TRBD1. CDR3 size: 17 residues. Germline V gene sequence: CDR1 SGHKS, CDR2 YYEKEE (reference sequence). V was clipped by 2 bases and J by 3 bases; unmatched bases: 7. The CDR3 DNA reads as TGTGCCAGCAGCTTCCCCGGGACAGGGGGCCAGACAGATACGCAGTATTTT. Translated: CASSFPGTGGQTDTQYF. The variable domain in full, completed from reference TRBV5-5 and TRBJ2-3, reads DAGVTQSPTHLIKTRGQQVTLRCSPISGHKSVSWYQQVLGQGPQFIFQYYEKEERGRGNFPDRFSARQFPNYSSELNVNALLLGDSALYLCASSFPGTGGQTDTQYFGPGTRLTVL.

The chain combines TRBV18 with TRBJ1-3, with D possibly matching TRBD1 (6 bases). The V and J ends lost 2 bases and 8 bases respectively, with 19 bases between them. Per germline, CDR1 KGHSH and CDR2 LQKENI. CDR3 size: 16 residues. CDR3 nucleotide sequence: TGTGCCAGCTCACCATTCGGGGGGCGTGTGGAGGACACCATATATTTT. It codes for CASSPFGGRVEDTIYF. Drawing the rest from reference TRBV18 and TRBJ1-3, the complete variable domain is NAGVMQNPRHLVRRRGQEARLRCSPMKGHSHVYWYRQLPEEGLKFMVYLQKENIIDESGMPKERFSAEFPKEGPSILRIQQVVRGDSAAYFCASSPFGGRVEDTIYFGEGSWLTVV.

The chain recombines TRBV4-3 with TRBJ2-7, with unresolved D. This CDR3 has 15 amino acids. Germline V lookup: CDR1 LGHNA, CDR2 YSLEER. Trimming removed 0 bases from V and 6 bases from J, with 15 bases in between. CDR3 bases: TGCGCCAGCAGCCAAGACTACCCCTCCGTACTCGAGCAGTACTTC. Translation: CASSQDYPSVLEQYF.

CDR3 loop: CASSLINTQYF. The CDR3 DNA follows: TGCGCCAGCAGCTTGATTAATACGCAGTATTTT. The V call is TRBV5-1, the J call TRBJ2-3; D uncertain. Germline-derived CDR1 and CDR2 are SGHRS and YFSETQ. V lost 1 base and J lost 7, with 4 bases in between. The CDR3 is made up of 11 amino acids.

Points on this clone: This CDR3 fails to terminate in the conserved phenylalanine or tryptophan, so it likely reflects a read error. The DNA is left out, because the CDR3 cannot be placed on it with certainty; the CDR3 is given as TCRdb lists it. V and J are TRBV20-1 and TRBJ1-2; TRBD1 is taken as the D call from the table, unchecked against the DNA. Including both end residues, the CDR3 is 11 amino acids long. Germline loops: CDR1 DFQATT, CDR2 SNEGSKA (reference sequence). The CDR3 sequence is CSARHRDREWL.

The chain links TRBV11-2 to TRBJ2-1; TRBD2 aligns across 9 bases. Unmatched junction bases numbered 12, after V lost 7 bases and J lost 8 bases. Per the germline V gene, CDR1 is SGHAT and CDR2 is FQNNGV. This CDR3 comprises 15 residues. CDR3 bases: TGTGCCAGCAAAATTAGCGGGAGTGTAGTCGATGAGCAGTTCTTC. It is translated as CASKISGSVVDEQFF. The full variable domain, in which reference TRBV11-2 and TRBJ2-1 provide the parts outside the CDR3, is EAGVAQSPRYKIIEKRQSVAFWCNPISGHATLYWYQQILGQGPKLLIQFQNNGVVDDSQLPKDRFSAERLKGVDSTLKIQPAKLEDSAVYLCASKISGSVVDEQFFGPGTRLTVL.

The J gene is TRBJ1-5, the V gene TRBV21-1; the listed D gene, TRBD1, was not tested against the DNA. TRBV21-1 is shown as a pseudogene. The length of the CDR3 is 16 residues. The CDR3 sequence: CASSDLGRVVDQPQHF. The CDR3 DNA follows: TGTGCCAGCAGCGACCTGGGCAGGGTAGTGGATCAGCCCCAGCATTTT.

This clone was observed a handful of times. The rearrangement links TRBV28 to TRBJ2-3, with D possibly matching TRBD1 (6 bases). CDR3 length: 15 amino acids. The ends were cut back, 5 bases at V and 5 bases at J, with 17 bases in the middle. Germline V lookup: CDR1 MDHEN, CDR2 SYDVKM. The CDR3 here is CASSPYRVGGDTQYF. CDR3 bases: TGTGCCAGCAGTCCCTACAGGGTTGGAGGAGATACGCAGTATTTT. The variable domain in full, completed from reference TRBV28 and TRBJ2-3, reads DVKVTQSSRYLVKRTGEKVFLECVQDMDHENMFWYRQDPGLGLRLIYFSYDVKMKEKGDIPEGYSVSREKKERFSLILESASTNQTSMYLCASSPYRVGGDTQYFGPGTRLTVL.